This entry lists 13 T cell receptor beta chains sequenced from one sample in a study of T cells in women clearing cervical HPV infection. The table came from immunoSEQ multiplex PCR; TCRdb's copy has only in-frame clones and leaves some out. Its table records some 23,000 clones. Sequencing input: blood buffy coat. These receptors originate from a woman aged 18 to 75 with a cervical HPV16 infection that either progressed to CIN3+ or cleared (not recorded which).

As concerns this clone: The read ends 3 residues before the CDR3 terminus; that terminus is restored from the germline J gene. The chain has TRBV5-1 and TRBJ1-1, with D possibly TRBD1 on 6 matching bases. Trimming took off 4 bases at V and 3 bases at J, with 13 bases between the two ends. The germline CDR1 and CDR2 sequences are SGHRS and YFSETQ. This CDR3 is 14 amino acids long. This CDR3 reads CASSVSTGHTEAFF. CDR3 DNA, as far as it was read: TGCGCCAGCAGCGTAAGTACAGGGCACACTGAA.

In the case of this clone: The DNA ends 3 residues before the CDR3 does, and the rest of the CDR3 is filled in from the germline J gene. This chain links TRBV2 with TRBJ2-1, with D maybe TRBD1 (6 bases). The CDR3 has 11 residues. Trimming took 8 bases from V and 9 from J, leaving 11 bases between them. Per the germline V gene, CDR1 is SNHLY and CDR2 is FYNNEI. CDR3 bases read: TGTGCCAGCGGGGGACATGTTGAG. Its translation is CASGGHVE. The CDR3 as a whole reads CASGGHVEQFF.

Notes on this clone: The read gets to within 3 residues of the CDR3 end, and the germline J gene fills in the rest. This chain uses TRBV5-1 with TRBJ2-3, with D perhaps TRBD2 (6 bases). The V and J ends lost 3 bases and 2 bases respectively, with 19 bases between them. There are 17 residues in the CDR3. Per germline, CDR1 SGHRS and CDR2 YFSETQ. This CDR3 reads CASSSPTRPLNTDTQYF. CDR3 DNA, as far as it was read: TGCGCCAGCAGCTCCCCGACTAGACCATTAAACACAGATACG. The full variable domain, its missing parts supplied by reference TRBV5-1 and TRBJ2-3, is KAGVTQTPRYLIKTRGQQVTLSCSPISGHRSVSWYQQTPGQGLQFLFEYFSETQRNKGNFPGRFSGRQFSNSRSEMNVSTLELGDSALYLCASSSPTRPLNTDTQYFGPGTRLTVL.

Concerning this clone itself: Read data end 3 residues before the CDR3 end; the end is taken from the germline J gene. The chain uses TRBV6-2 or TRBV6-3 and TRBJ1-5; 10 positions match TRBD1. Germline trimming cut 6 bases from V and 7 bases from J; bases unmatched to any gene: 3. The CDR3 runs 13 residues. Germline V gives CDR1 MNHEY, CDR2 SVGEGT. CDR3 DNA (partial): TGTGCCAGCAGCCGGGACAGGGGCCAGCCC. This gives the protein CASSRDRGQP. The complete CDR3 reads CASSRDRGQPQHF.

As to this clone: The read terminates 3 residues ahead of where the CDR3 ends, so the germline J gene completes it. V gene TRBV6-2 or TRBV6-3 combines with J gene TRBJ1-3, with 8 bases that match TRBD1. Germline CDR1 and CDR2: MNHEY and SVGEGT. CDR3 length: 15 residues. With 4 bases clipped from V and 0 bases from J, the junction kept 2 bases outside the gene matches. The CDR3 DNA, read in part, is TGTGCCAGCAGTTCTACAGGGGGCTCTGGAAACACC. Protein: CASSSTGGSGNT. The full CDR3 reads CASSSTGGSGNTIYF.

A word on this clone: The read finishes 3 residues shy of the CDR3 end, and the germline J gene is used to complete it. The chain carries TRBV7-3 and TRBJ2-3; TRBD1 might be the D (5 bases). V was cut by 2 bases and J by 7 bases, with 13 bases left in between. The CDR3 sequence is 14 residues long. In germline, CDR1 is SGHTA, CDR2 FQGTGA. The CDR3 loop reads CASSLAQGSYTQYF. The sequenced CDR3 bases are TGTGCCAGCAGCTTAGCTCAGGGTTCATATACG.

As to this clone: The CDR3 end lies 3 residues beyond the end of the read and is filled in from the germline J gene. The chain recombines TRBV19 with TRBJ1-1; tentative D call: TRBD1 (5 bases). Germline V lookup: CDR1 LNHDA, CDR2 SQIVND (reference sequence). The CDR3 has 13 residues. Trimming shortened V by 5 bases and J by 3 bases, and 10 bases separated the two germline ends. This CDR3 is CASSVSRDTEAFF. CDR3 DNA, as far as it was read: TGTGCCAGTAGTGTATCCAGGGACACTGAA. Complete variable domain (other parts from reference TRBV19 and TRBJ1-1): DGGITQSPKYLFRKEGQNVTLSCEQNLNHDAMYWYRQDPGQGLRLIYYSQIVNDFQKGDIAEGYSVSREKKESFPLTVTSAQKNPTAFYLCASSVSRDTEAFFGQGTRLTVV.

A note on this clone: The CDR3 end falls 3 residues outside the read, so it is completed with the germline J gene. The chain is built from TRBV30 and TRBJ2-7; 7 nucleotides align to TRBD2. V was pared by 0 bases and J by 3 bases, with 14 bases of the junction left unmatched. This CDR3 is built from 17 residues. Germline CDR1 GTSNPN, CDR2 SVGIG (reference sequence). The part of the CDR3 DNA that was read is TGTGCCTGGAGTGTGTTAAGGTCTAGCGGAGAGATCTACGAG. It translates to CAWSVLRSSGEIYE. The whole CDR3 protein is CAWSVLRSSGEIYEQYF.

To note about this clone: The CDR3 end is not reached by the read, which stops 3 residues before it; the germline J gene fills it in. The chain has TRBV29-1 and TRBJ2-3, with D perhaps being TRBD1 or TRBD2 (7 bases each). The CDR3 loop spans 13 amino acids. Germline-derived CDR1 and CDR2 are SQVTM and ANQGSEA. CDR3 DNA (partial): TGCAGCGTTGAGGCAGGGGGAGGGGAGACG. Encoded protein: CSVEAGGGET. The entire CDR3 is CSVEAGGGETQYF.

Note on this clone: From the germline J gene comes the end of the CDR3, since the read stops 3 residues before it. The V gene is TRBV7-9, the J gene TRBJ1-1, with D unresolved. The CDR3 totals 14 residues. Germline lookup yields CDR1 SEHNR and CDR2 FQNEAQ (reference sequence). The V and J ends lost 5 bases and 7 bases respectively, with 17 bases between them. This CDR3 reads CASSPTRTELEAFF. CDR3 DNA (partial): TGTGCCAGCAGCCCAACTAGAACGGAACTTGAA.

CDR3: CASSLTGFLAFF. The DNA read from the CDR3 is TGTGCCAGCAGCTTGACAGGCTTTTTA. The chain has TRBV5-6 and TRBJ1-1, with a tentative D call TRBD1 (5 bases). The read terminates 3 residues before the CDR3 end, so the remaining end is supplied by the germline J gene. Per the germline V gene, CDR1 is SGHDT and CDR2 is YYEEEE. The CDR3 consists of 12 residues.

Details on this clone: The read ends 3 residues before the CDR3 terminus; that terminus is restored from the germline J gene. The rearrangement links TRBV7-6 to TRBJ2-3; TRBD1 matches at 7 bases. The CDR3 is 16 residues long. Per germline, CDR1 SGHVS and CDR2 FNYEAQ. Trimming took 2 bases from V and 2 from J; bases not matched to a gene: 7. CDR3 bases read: TGTGCCAGCAGCTTAACAGAAAAGGGGGCCACAGATACG. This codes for CASSLTEKGATDT. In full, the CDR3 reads CASSLTEKGATDTQYF.

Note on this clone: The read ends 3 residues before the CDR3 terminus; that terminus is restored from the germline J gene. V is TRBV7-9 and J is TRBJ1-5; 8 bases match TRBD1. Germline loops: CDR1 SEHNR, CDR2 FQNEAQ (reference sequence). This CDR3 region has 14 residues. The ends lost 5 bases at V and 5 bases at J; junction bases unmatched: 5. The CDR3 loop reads CASSGGQGYQPQHF. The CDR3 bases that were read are TGTGCCAGCAGCGGAGGACAGGGCTATCAGCCC.